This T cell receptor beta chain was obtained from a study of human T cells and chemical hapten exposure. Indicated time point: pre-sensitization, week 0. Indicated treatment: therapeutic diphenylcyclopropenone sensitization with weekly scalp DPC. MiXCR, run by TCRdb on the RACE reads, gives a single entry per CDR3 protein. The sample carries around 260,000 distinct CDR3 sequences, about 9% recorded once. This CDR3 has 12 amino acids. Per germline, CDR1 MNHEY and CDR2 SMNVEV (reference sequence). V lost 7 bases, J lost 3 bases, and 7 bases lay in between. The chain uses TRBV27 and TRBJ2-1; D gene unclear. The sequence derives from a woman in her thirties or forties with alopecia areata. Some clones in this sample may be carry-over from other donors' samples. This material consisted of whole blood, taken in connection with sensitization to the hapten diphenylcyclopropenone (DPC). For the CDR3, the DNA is TGTGCCAGCAAAGATTACTACAATGAGCAGTTCTTC. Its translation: CASKDYYNEQFF.